This TCR beta chain was obtained from a study of shared clonotypes between healthy human individuals. CD4+ cells were split into CD45RA+ naive and CD45RA-negative memory subsets. Sequencing was at deep level. Replicate PCRs run on sorted subsets employed 200 ng DNA, approximately 30,000 T cell genomes. Method: immunoSEQ multiplex PCR; TCRdb's copy keeps in-frame clones and lacks some. The table includes roughly 1 million clones, 60% to 80% detected once. V dropped 3 bases and J dropped 4 bases, with 10 bases sitting between them. The CDR3 loop spans 14 amino acids. CDR1 is SGHAT, CDR2 FQNNGV, per germline.

The chain uses TRBV11-2 and TRBJ1-5, with a weak D call TRBD1 (5 bases). Sequencing was done on a sample of memory CD4+ T cells sorted from blood. The subset denotes: CD45RA-negative fraction. The source is a man aged 18-30 years in good health. The CDR3 sequence: CASSFGTGNQPQHF. The CDR3 DNA reads TGTGCCAGCAGCTTCGGGACGGGAAATCAGCCCCAGCATTTT.